This T cell receptor (beta chain) was sequenced in a study of post-analysis software for immune sequencing data. Study-level background: In terms of disease course, relapsing-remitting, secondary progressive and progressive-relapsing multiple sclerosis were included.

Tagging with unique molecular identifiers was a feature of the TCR beta cDNA libraries. Researchers reported around 510,000 cDNA molecules coming from around 1 to 10 million T cells. TCRdb ran MiXCR on the PCR reads and lists one entry per CDR3 protein. The sample consists of around 440,000 distinct CDR3 sequences, approximately 45% of them appearing once. Turning to this clonotype: Its antigen is unidentified.

The study, taken as a whole, reports: Strong co-clustering by F measure was evident for samples that had been prepared in the same batch. There were five TRBV segments more frequent in patients than controls, and TRBV5-6, TRBV5-1 and TRBV20-1 were among them. There was significantly lower normalized Chao1 diversity in multiple sclerosis patients than in controls.

The junction had 19 bases not matched to a gene; V was cut back by 5 bases and J by 11 bases. This CDR3 comprises 16 residues. Germline CDR1 is SGDLS and CDR2 is YYNGEE. This chain connects TRBV9 to TRBJ2-5; 9 bases are shared with TRBD1. Sequenced input: blood. This TCR derives from a girl aged 10 to 17 with multiple sclerosis. The CDR3 sequence is CASSRRGTGPYNEQYF. CDR3 sequence (DNA): TGTGCCAGCAGTAGAAGGGGGACAGGGCCCTACAATGAGCAGTACTTC.